The 9 T cell receptor beta chains below come from one sample, sequenced in a study of glioma-infiltrating T cells. The iRepertoire nested amplicon-rescue multiplex PCR amplified TCR alpha and beta CDR3s from RNA. Using its own MiXCR run on the multiplex PCR reads, TCRdb lists one record per CDR3 protein. The sample carries roughly 350,000 distinct CDR3 sequences, about 40% recorded once. The sequenced sample consisted of glioma tissue, nonneoplastic brain tissue, or PBMCs (not recorded which). The receptors were sampled from a human donor with low-grade glioma or glioblastoma, undergoing nonglioma brain surgery, or in good health (not recorded which).

As concerns this clonotype: Being one base from a much bigger clone, this may be a read error. In DNA, the CDR3 is TGTGCCAGCATCTTAGATCCGGGAGGCTATGGCTACACCTTC. Translating gives CASILDPGGYGYTF. The V gene is TRBV7-2, the J gene TRBJ1-2; D uncertain. The CDR3 contains 14 residues. Germline assignment: CDR1 SGHTA and CDR2 FQGNSA. Full variable domain (rest looked up from reference TRBV7-2 and TRBJ1-2): GAGVSQSPSNKVTEKGKDVELRCDPISGHTALYWYRQSLGQGLEFLIYFQGNSAPDKSGLPSDRFSAERTGGSVSTLTIQRTQQEDSAVYLCASILDPGGYGYTFGSGTRLTVV.

In its sample, this clonotype was seen a few times. CDR3 protein: CASSYSNRGGDEQFF. The CDR3, as DNA: TGTGCCAGCAGTTACTCGAACAGGGGAGGGGATGAGCAGTTCTTC. The rearrangement links TRBV6-5 to TRBJ2-1; D may be TRBD1 or TRBD2 (7 bases each). This CDR3 spans 15 amino acids. The germline V and J ends were trimmed by 0 bases and 8 bases, with 14 bases remaining between them. Germline V gene sequence: CDR1 MNHEY, CDR2 SVGAGI.

This clonotype has just a few counts. This sequence joins TRBV6-4 and TRBJ2-3; D may be TRBD1 (6 bases). CDR1 MRHNA and CDR2 SNTAGT come from the germline V gene. The CDR3 totals 13 residues. V was pared by 6 bases and J by 4 bases, with 11 bases between. This chain's CDR3 is CASRRQESDTQYF. Written as DNA, the CDR3 is TGTGCCAGCAGGAGACAGGAATCAGATACGCAGTATTTT.

The V call is TRBV19, the J call TRBJ2-1; 9 positions agree with TRBD2. The CDR3 contains 16 residues. The J segment lost 4 bases and the V segment lost 1 base, leaving 5 bases of the junction unmatched. The germline CDR1 and CDR2 sequences are LNHDA and SQIVND (reference sequence). The CDR3 DNA reads TGTGCCAGTAGTATAGGTAGTAGCGGGAGTTACAATGAGCAGTTCTTC. This gives the protein CASSIGSSGSYNEQFF.

This chain connects TRBV4-2 to TRBJ2-1, with TRBD2 matching over 9 bases. This CDR3 has 15 residues. With 4 bases clipped from V and 12 bases from J, the junction kept 13 bases outside the gene matches. Germline assignment: CDR1 LGHNA and CDR2 YNFKEQ. CDR3 loop: CASSPRGSGSGWQFF. CDR3 sequence (DNA): TGTGCCAGCAGCCCCCGGGGTAGCGGGAGTGGTTGGCAGTTCTTC.

This clonotype was observed a handful of times. This chain links TRBV7-2 with TRBJ2-3; the match to TRBD2 covers 15 bases. J gave up 2 bases and V 1 base, and 4 bases lay outside the gene matches. From germline, CDR1 is SGHTA and CDR2 FQGNSA. CDR3 size: 18 residues. The chain's CDR3 is CASSLGGLAGGVTDTQYF. The CDR3 DNA sequence: TGTGCCAGCAGCTTAGGGGGACTAGCGGGAGGTGTCACAGATACGCAGTATTTT.

As to this clonotype: One base away lies a much larger clone, so this may be a sequencing read error. This chain joins TRBV20-1 and TRBJ2-7, with TRBD2 identical over 11 bases. The CDR3 is 13 amino acids. Germline V CDR1 and CDR2: DFQATT, SNEGSKA (reference sequence). J lost 4 bases, V lost 5 bases, and 4 bases had no gene match. In nucleotides, the CDR3 is TGCAGTGCTTGTACTAGCGGGAGTTACGAGCAGTACTTC. Its translation: CSACTSGSYEQYF.

This sequence joins TRBV7-2 and TRBJ2-7; TRBD1 matches at 7 bases. This CDR3 spans 15 amino acids. Trimming removed 1 base from V and 4 bases from J; junction bases left unmatched: 7. Per the germline V gene, CDR1 is SGHTA and CDR2 is FQGNSA. CDR3 sequence reads: CASSLGPGQIYEQYF. The CDR3 DNA sequence: TGTGCCAGCAGCTTAGGGCCGGGACAGATATACGAGCAGTACTTC.

This clonotype has only a few counts. The chain is built from TRBV20-1 and TRBJ1-1, with 7 bases fitting TRBD1. This CDR3 region has 14 residues. After removal of 2 bases from V and 1 base from J, the junction contained 4 bases not matched to a gene. Germline CDR1 and CDR2: DFQATT and SNEGSKA (reference sequence). CDR3 in amino acids: CSARRGTANTEAFF. The CDR3, as DNA: TGCAGTGCTAGACGCGGGACAGCGAACACTGAAGCTTTCTTT.